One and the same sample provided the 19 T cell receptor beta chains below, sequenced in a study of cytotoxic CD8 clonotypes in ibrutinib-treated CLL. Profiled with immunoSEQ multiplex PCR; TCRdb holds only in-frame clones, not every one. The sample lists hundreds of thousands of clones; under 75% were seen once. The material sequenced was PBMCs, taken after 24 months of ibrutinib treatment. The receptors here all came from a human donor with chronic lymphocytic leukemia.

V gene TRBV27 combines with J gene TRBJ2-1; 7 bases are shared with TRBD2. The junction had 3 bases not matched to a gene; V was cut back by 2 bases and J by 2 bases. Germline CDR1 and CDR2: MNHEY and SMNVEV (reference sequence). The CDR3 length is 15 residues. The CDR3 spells CASSLRGRTYNEQFF. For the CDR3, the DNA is TGTGCCAGCAGTTTACGCGGGAGAACCTACAATGAGCAGTTCTTC.

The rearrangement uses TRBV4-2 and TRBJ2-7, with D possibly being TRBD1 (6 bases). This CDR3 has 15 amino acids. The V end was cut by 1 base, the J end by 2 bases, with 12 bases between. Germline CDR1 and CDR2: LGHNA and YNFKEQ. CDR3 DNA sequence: TGTGCCAGCAGCCAAGTCCGGGACACAACCTACGAGCAGTACTTC. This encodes CASSQVRDTTYEQYF.

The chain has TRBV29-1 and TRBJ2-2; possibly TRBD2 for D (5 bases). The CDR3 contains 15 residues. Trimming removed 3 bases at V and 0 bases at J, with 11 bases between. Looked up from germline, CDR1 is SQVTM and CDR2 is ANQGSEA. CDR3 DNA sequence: TGCAGCGTTGACGATGCGGAGGCGAACACCGGGGAGCTGTTTTTT. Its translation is CSVDDAEANTGELFF.

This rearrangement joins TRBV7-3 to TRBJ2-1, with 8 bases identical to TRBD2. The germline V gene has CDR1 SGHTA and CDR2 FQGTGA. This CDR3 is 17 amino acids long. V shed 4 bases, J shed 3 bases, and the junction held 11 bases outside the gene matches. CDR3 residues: CASSSTTSSGNYNEQFF. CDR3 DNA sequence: TGTGCCAGCAGCTCGACGACTAGTAGCGGGAACTACAATGAGCAGTTCTTC.

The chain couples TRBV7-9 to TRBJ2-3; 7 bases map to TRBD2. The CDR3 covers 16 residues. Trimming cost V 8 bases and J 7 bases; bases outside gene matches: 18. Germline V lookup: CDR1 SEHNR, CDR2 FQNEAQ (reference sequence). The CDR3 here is CASAGAGDNPFHTQYF. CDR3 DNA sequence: TGTGCCAGCGCTGGGGCGGGAGATAATCCATTCCATACGCAGTATTTT.

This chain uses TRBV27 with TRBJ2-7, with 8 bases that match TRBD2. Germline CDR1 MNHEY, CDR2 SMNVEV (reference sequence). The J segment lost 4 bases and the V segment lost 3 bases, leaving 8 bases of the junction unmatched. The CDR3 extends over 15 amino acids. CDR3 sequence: CASSFQGLVVYEQYF. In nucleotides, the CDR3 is TGTGCCAGCAGTTTCCAGGGACTAGTAGTATACGAGCAGTACTTC.

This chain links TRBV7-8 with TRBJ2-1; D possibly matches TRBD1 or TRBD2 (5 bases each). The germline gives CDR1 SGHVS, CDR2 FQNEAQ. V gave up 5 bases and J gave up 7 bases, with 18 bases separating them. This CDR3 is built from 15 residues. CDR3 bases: TGTGCCAGCAGCAGCGGCAGGGTCAGGAGAAATGAGCAGTTCTTC. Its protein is CASSSGRVRRNEQFF.

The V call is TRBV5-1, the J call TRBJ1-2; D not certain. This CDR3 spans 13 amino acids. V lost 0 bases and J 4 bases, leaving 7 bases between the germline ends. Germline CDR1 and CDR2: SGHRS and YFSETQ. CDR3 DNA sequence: TGCGCCAGCAGCTTGGTGGGGTCCTATGGCTACACCTTC. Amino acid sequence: CASSLVGSYGYTF.

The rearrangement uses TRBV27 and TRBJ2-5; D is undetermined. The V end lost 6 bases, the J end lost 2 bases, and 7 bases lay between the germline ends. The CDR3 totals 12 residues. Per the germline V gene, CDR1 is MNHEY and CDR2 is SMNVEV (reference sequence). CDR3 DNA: TGTGCCAGCAGCCGTAAACAAGAGACCCAGTACTTC. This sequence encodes CASSRKQETQYF.

The CDR3 reads CASSPGDITYGYTF. In DNA, the CDR3 is TGTGCCAGCAGCCCGGGGGACATCACTTATGGCTACACCTTC. V and J are TRBV7-9 and TRBJ1-2, with D possibly matching TRBD1 (6 bases). The germline gives CDR1 SEHNR, CDR2 FQNEAQ (reference sequence). Trimming removed 5 bases at V and 5 bases at J, with 15 bases between. The CDR3 has 14 residues.

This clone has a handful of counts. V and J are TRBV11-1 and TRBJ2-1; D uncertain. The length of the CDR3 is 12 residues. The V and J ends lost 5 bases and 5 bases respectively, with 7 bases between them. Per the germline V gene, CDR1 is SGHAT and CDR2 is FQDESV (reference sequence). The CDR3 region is CASSLTDNEQFF. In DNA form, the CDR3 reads TGTGCCAGCAGCCTTACGGACAATGAGCAGTTCTTC.

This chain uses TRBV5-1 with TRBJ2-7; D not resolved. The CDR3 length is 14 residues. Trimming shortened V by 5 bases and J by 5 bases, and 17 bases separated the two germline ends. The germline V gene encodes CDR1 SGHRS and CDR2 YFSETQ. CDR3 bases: TGCGCCAGCAGTCCCTCCCCGAGTTTGCACGAGCAGTACTTC. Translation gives CASSPSPSLHEQYF.

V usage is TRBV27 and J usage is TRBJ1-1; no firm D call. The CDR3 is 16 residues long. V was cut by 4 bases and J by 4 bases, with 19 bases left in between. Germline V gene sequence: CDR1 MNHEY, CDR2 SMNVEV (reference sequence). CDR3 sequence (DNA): TGTGCCAGCAGTTCTCCCTCCGGCATCGCGGGCACTGAAGCTTTCTTT. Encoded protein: CASSSPSGIAGTEAFF.

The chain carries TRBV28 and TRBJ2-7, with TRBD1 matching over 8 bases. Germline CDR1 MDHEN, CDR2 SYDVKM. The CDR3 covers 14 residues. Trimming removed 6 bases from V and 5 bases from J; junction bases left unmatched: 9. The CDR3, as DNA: TGTGCCAGCAGGCGGACAGGGTCCGTGGACGAGCAGTACTTC. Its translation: CASRRTGSVDEQYF.

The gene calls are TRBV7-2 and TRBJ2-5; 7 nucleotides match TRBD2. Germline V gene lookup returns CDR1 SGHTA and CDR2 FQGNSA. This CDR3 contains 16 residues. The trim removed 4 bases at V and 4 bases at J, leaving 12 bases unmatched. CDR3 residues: CASSWGLTNLRETQYF. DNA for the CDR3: TGTGCCAGCAGCTGGGGACTAACCAATCTACGAGAGACCCAGTACTTC. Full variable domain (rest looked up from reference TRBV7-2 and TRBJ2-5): GAGVSQSPSNKVTEKGKDVELRCDPISGHTALYWYRQSLGQGLEFLIYFQGNSAPDKSGLPSDRFSAERTGGSVSTLTIQRTQQEDSAVYLCASSWGLTNLRETQYFGPGTRLLVL.

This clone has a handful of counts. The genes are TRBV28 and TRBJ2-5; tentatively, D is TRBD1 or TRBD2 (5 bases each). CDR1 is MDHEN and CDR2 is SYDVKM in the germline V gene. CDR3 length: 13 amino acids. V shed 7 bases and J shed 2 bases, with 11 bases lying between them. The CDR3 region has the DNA TGTGCCAGCAACCTGGGACGGCAAGAGACCCAGTACTTC. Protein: CASNLGRQETQYF.

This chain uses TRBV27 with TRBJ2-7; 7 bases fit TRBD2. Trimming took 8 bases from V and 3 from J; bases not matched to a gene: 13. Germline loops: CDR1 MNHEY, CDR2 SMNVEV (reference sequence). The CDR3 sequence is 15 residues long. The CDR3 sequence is CASAKMSSGNYEQYF. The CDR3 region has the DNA TGTGCCAGCGCAAAGATGTCTAGCGGTAACTACGAGCAGTACTTC.

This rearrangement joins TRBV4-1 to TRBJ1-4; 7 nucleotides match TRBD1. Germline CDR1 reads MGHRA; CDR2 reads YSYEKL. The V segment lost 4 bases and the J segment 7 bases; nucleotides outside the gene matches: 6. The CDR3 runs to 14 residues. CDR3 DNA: TGCGCCAGCAGCCCGGGGACAGCGGGTGAAAAACTGTTTTTT. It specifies CASSPGTAGEKLFF.

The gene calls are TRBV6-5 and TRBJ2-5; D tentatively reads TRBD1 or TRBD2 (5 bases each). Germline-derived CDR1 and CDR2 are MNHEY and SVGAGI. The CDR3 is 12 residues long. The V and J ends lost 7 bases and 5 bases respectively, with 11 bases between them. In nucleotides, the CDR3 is TGTGCCAGCAAGGGGACCCGGGAGACCCAGTACTTC. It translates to CASKGTRETQYF.